This TCR beta chain was identified during a study of blood T cell repertoires in COVID-19. The CDR3 has 13 amino acids. V gave up 6 bases and J gave up 4 bases, with 10 bases separating them. Clones were read by immunoSEQ multiplex PCR, and TCRdb kept only the in-frame ones, dropping some. This table has 25,000 to 30,000 clones, approximately 90% appearing once. V gene TRBV12-3 or TRBV12-4 combines with J gene TRBJ1-5; D is ambiguous. Material: peripheral blood. The sequence was obtained from a human donor in a cohort sampled during active COVID-19. CDR3 DNA: TGTGCCAGCAGCTCCAGGTCGAATCAGCCCCAGCATTTT. Its protein product is CASSSRSNQPQHF.